The 19 T cell receptor beta chains presented below share a single source sample, sequenced in a study of a mutant IDH1 vaccine in newly diagnosed glioma. Time point noted: week 47, end of study. The study gave 300 ug of mutant IDH1 20-mer peptide per vaccine dose, with topical imiquimod. Libraries were prepared by immunoSEQ multiplex PCR; TCRdb keeps only in-frame clonotypes and omits some of them. Seen here are around 65,000 clones, around four fifths observed once, and the top ten hold 3.5% to 4%. These receptors have no known antigen. The sample here was PBMCs, taken from a glioma patient whose treatment included an IDH1 peptide vaccine. The receptor source for this set is a man aged 30-40 years with glioma.

This sequence joins TRBV5-4 and TRBJ2-1; 7 bases match TRBD1. The trim removed 2 bases at V and 4 bases at J, leaving 6 bases unmatched. This CDR3 has 15 amino acids. CDR1 is SGHNT, CDR2 YYREEE, per germline (reference sequence). The DNA of the CDR3 is TGTGCCAGCAGCTTTGACAGGGCGACTTACAATGAGCAGTTCTTC. Translating gives CASSFDRATYNEQFF.

This chain joins TRBV5-6 and TRBJ2-2; 7 positions match TRBD1. Per germline, CDR1 SGHDT and CDR2 YYEEEE. CDR3 size: 15 residues. V lost 5 bases and J lost 7; bases outside the gene matches: 11. This CDR3 reads CASSYTDRDHGELFF. Here the CDR3 DNA reads TGTGCCAGCAGTTACACTGACAGGGACCACGGGGAGCTGTTTTTT. Drawing the rest from reference TRBV5-6 and TRBJ2-2, the complete variable domain is DAGVTQSPTHLIKTRGQQVTLRCSPKSGHDTVSWYQQALGQGPQFIFQYYEEEERQRGNFPDRFSGHQFPNYSSELNVNALLLGDSALYLCASSYTDRDHGELFFGEGSRLTVL.

The gene calls are TRBV2 and TRBJ2-1; the D is unclear. CDR3 length: 15 residues. The germline gives CDR1 SNHLY, CDR2 FYNNEI. Trimming removed 6 bases from V and 5 bases from J, with 17 bases in between. The CDR3 spells CASRIRLDLNNEQFF. The CDR3 DNA is TGTGCCAGCAGAATCAGGCTAGACCTAAACAATGAGCAGTTCTTC. Drawing the rest from reference TRBV2 and TRBJ2-1, the complete variable domain is EPEVTQTPSHQVTQMGQEVILRCVPISNHLYFYWYRQILGQKVEFLVSFYNNEISEKSEIFDDQFSVERPDGSNFTLKIRSTKLEDSAMYFCASRIRLDLNNEQFFGPGTRLTVL.

The CDR3 region is CATSGGDRATYEQYF. DNA for the CDR3: TGTGCCACCAGCGGAGGGGACAGGGCCACCTACGAGCAGTACTTC. The V and J genes are TRBV15 and TRBJ2-7, with TRBD1 matching over 9 bases. Germline CDR1 and CDR2: LNHNV and YYDKDF (reference sequence). The CDR3 covers 15 residues. V was pared by 5 bases and J by 2 bases, with 7 bases of the junction left unmatched.

The chain carries TRBV5-6 and TRBJ1-1; 11 nucleotides line up with TRBD1. The CDR3 totals 14 residues. Germline CDR1 SGHDT, CDR2 YYEEEE. The V segment lost 3 bases and the J segment 5 bases; nucleotides outside the gene matches: 3. Written as DNA, the CDR3 is TGTGCCAGCAGCTACGGGACAGGGGGGACTGAAGCTTTCTTT. Amino acids: CASSYGTGGTEAFF. Full variable domain (missing parts from reference TRBV5-6 and TRBJ1-1): DAGVTQSPTHLIKTRGQQVTLRCSPKSGHDTVSWYQQALGQGPQFIFQYYEEEERQRGNFPDRFSGHQFPNYSSELNVNALLLGDSALYLCASSYGTGGTEAFFGQGTRLTVV.

The J gene is TRBJ2-7, the V gene TRBV29-1; D is perhaps TRBD1 (6 bases). Germline V gene sequence: CDR1 SQVTM, CDR2 ANQGSEA. The CDR3 runs 13 residues. V lost 7 bases and J lost 2, with 15 bases in between. CDR3 residues: CSAVDRNPYEQYF. In nucleotides, the CDR3 is TGCAGCGCCGTCGACAGGAACCCCTACGAGCAGTACTTC.

V and J are TRBV2 and TRBJ2-6, with 12 bases identical to TRBD1. This CDR3 has 21 residues. After removal of 4 bases from V and 1 base from J, the junction contained 14 bases not matched to a gene. Per germline, CDR1 SNHLY and CDR2 FYNNEI. In DNA, the CDR3 is TGTGCCAGCAGTGCCCCGGGACAGGGGGCTTCCTGGGCTTCTGGGGCCAACGTCCTGACTTTC. As protein: CASSAPGQGASWASGANVLTF.

The rearrangement links TRBV5-6 to TRBJ1-1; 7 bases align to TRBD1. V shed 2 bases and J 3 bases; nucleotides not matched to a gene: 4. Germline V gives CDR1 SGHDT, CDR2 YYEEEE. The CDR3 loop spans 14 amino acids. The chain's CDR3 is CASSLSGGYTEAFF. In DNA form, the CDR3 reads TGTGCCAGCAGCTTATCAGGGGGGTACACTGAAGCTTTCTTT.

The chain recombines TRBV27 with TRBJ1-1; no reliable D call. Germline V gene data show CDR1 as MNHEY and CDR2 as SMNVEV (reference sequence). The CDR3 extends over 15 amino acids. V was clipped by 0 bases and J by 4 bases, with 12 bases between them. CDR3 nucleotide sequence: TGTGCCAGCAGTTTATCGGTCGGAGAATTCACTGAAGCTTTCTTT. It is translated as CASSLSVGEFTEAFF.

The chain couples TRBV28 to TRBJ1-2; possibly TRBD1 for D (6 bases). CDR1 and CDR2 (germline): MDHEN, SYDVKM. The CDR3 consists of 13 residues. Deletions cut 7 bases from V and 8 bases from J, with 17 bases between. CDR3 amino acids: CASTIAGAGGYTF. The CDR3 DNA reads as TGTGCCAGCACCATCGCGGGGGCTGGGGGCTACACCTTC.

The chain is built from TRBV4-1 and TRBJ1-4; 9 nucleotides agree with TRBD1. CDR1 is MGHRA, CDR2 YSYEKL, per germline. CDR3 length: 15 amino acids. The V gene end was trimmed by 1 base and the J gene end by 8 bases; junction bases not matched to a gene: 5. CDR3 bases: TGCGCCAGCAGCCAAGCCGGGACAGGGAAGGAAAAACTGTTTTTT. Its translation is CASSQAGTGKEKLFF.

J is TRBJ1-2 and V is TRBV28; no firm D call. Per the germline V gene, CDR1 is MDHEN and CDR2 is SYDVKM. This CDR3 region has 11 residues. Trimming removed 8 bases at V and 4 bases at J, with 8 bases between. CDR3 protein: CASGEAYGYTF. The CDR3 DNA reads TGTGCCAGCGGGGAGGCCTATGGCTACACCTTC.

This clone has only a few counts. This rearrangement joins TRBV28 to TRBJ1-5; tentatively, D is TRBD1 (5 bases). Per the germline V gene, CDR1 is MDHEN and CDR2 is SYDVKM. The V and J ends lost 6 bases and 7 bases respectively, with 7 bases between them. The CDR3 runs to 11 residues. In nucleotides, the CDR3 is TGTGCCAGCAGAACAGGCCAGCCCCAGCATTTT. This sequence encodes CASRTGQPQHF.

V and J are TRBV10-2 and TRBJ1-1; D unclear. The CDR3 has 13 amino acids. Germline CDR1 and CDR2: WSHSY and SAAADI. V was shortened by 2 bases and J by 4 bases, with 8 bases between the two germline ends. CDR3 region: CASSERVGTEAFF. The CDR3 coding sequence is TGCGCCAGCAGTGAGAGGGTAGGCACTGAAGCTTTCTTT.

The V gene is TRBV27, the J gene TRBJ2-6; no clear D gene. Trimming took off 3 bases at V and 0 bases at J, with 6 bases between the two ends. In germline, CDR1 is MNHEY, CDR2 SMNVEV (reference sequence). CDR3 size: 15 residues. In DNA form, the CDR3 reads TGTGCCAGCAGTTTGACGGCCTCTGGGGCCAACGTCCTGACTTTC. It codes for CASSLTASGANVLTF.

The chain has TRBV28 and TRBJ1-1; D not resolved. Per the germline V gene, CDR1 is MDHEN and CDR2 is SYDVKM. The CDR3 is 11 residues long. The V gene lost 8 bases and the J gene lost 1 base, with 5 bases spanning the gap. The CDR3 spells CASVRNTEAFF. The CDR3 coding sequence is TGTGCCAGCGTCAGGAACACTGAAGCTTTCTTT.

This clone came up once. J is TRBJ1-1 and V is TRBV5-1; D not resolved. Germline V CDR1 and CDR2: SGHRS, YFSETQ. The V end lost 5 bases, the J end lost 4 bases, and 6 bases lay between the germline ends. The CDR3 has 11 residues. The CDR3 DNA follows: TGCGCCAGCAGTAGAGGCACTGAAGCTTTCTTT. Its protein is CASSRGTEAFF.

The chain couples TRBV27 to TRBJ2-5; tentative D call: TRBD1 (5 bases). The CDR3 contains 18 residues. Germline V gene lookup returns CDR1 MNHEY and CDR2 SMNVEV (reference sequence). Between the trimmed V and J ends, which lost 0 bases and 0 bases, there was a span of 17 bases. This CDR3 reads CASSLSVVGAPNQETQYF. The CDR3 DNA is TGTGCCAGCAGTTTATCTGTTGTAGGGGCTCCTAACCAAGAGACCCAGTACTTC.

This sequence joins TRBV20-1 and TRBJ2-7; a weak D match, TRBD2 (6 bases). The CDR3 has 11 amino acids. In germline, CDR1 is DFQATT, CDR2 SNEGSKA (reference sequence). The germline V and J ends were trimmed by 5 bases and 9 bases, with 14 bases remaining between them. CDR3 nucleotides: TGCAGTGCTGGAGGGTCGGATGGGCAGTACTTC. Amino acids: CSAGGSDGQYF.